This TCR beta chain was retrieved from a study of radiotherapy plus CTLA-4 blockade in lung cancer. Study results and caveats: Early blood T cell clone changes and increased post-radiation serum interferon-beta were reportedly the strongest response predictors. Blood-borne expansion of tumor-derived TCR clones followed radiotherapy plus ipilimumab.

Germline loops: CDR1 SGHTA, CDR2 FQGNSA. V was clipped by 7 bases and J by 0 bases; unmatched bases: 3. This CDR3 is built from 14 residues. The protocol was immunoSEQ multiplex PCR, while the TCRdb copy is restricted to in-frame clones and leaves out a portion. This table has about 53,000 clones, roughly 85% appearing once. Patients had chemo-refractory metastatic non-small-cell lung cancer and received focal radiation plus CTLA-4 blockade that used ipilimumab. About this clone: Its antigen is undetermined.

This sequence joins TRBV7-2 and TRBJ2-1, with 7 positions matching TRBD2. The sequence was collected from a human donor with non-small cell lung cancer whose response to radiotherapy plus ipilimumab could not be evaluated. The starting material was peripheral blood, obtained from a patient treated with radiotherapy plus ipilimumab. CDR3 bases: TGTGCCAGCATCAGGACTAGCTCCTACAATGAGCAGTTCTTC. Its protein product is CASIRTSSYNEQFF. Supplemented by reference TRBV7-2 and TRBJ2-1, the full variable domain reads GAGVSQSPSNKVTEKGKDVELRCDPISGHTALYWYRQSLGQGLEFLIYFQGNSAPDKSGLPSDRFSAERTGGSVSTLTIQRTQQEDSAVYLCASIRTSSYNEQFFGPGTRLTVL.